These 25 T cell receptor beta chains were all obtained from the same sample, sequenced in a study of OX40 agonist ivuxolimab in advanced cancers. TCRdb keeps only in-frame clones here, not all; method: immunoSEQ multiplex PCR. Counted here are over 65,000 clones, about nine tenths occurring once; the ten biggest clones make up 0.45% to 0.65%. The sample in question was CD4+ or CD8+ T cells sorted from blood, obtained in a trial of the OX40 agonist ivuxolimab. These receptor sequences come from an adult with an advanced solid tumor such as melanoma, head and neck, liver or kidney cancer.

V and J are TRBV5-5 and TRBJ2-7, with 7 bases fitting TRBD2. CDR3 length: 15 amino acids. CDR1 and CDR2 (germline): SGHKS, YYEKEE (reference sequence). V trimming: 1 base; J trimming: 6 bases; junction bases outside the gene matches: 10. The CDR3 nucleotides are TGTGCCAGCAGCTTGCGGATTGCGGGAGCCCCCGAGCAGTACTTC. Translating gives CASSLRIAGAPEQYF.

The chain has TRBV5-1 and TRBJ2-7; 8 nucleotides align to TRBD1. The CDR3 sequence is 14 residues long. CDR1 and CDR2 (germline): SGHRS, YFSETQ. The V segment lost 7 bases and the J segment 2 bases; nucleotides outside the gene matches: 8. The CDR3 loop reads CASGGDRGTYEQYF. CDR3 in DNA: TGCGCCAGCGGCGGAGACAGGGGCACCTACGAGCAGTACTTC. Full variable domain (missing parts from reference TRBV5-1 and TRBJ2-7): KAGVTQTPRYLIKTRGQQVTLSCSPISGHRSVSWYQQTPGQGLQFLFEYFSETQRNKGNFPGRFSGRQFSNSRSEMNVSTLELGDSALYLCASGGDRGTYEQYFGPGTRLTVT.

Here the CDR3 DNA reads TGTGCCAGCAGCTTAACTAGCGGGCTTTACAATGAGCAGTTCTTC. Translated: CASSLTSGLYNEQFF. The V call is TRBV7-3, the J call TRBJ2-1, with 7 bases identical to TRBD2. Germline trimming cut 0 bases from V and 4 bases from J; bases unmatched to any gene: 3. Germline V gene data show CDR1 as SGHTA and CDR2 as FQGTGA. This CDR3 has 15 amino acids.

The CDR3 nucleotides read TGTGCCAGCAGCTTGGGGACTAGCGGTACGTTTAGCTCCTACAATGAGCAGTTCTTC. Its protein product is CASSLGTSGTFSSYNEQFF. The rearrangement joins TRBV11-2 to TRBJ2-1; the match to TRBD2 covers 11 bases. The germline CDR1 and CDR2 sequences are SGHAT and FQNNGV. This CDR3 contains 19 residues. With 3 bases clipped from V and 0 bases from J, the junction kept 10 bases outside the gene matches.

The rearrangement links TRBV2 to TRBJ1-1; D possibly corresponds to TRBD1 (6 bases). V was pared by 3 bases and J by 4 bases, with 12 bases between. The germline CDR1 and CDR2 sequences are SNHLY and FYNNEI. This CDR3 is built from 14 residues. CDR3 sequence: CASSDRGWGTEAFF. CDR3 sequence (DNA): TGTGCCAGCAGTGACAGGGGCTGGGGCACTGAAGCTTTCTTT. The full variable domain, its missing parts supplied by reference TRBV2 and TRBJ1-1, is EPEVTQTPSHQVTQMGQEVILRCVPISNHLYFYWYRQILGQKVEFLVSFYNNEISEKSEIFDDQFSVERPDGSNFTLKIRSTKLEDSAMYFCASSDRGWGTEAFFGQGTRLTVV.

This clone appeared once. The CDR3 nucleotides are TGTGCCAGCAGCCCCTTTTCGGGGGAAACCGGGGAGCTGTTTTTT. This encodes CASSPFSGETGELFF. This chain connects TRBV7-9 to TRBJ2-2, with a weak D call TRBD2 (6 bases). This CDR3 comprises 15 residues. Germline-derived CDR1 and CDR2 are SEHNR and FQNEAQ (reference sequence). Trimming removed 5 bases at V and 5 bases at J, with 15 bases between.

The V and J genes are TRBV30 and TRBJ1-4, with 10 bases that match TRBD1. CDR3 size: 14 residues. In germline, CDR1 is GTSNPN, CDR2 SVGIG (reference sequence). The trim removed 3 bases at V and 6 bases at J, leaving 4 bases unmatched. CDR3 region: CAWSPGTGDEKLFF. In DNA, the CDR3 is TGTGCCTGGAGCCCCGGGACAGGGGATGAAAAACTGTTTTTT.

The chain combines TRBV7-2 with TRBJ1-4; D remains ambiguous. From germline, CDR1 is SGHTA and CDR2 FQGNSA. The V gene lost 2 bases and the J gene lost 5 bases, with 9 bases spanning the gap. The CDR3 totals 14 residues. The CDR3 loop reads CASSLNRGNEKLFF. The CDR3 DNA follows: TGTGCCAGCAGCTTAAACCGGGGAAATGAAAAACTGTTTTTT. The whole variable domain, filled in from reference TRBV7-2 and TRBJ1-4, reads GAGVSQSPSNKVTEKGKDVELRCDPISGHTALYWYRQSLGQGLEFLIYFQGNSAPDKSGLPSDRFSAERTGGSVSTLTIQRTQQEDSAVYLCASSLNRGNEKLFFGSGTQLSVL.

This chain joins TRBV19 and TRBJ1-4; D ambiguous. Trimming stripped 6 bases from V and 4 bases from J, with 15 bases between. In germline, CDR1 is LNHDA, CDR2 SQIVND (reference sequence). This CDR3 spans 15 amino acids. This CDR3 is CASSPLLGFNEKLFF. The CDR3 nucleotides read TGTGCCAGTAGCCCCCTTTTGGGTTTTAATGAAAAACTGTTTTTT.

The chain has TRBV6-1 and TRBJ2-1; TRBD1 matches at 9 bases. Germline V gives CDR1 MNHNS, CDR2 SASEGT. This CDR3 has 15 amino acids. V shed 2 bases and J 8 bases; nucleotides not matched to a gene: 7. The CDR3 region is CASSETGQGFHEQFF. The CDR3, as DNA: TGTGCCAGCAGTGAAACGGGACAGGGTTTCCATGAGCAGTTCTTC.

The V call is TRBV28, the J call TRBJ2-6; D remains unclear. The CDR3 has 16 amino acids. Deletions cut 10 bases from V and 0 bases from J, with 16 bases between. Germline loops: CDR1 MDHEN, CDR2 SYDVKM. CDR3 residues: CATLLDPRSGANVLTF. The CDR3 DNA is TGTGCCACCCTTCTCGATCCCCGCTCTGGGGCCAACGTCCTGACTTTC.

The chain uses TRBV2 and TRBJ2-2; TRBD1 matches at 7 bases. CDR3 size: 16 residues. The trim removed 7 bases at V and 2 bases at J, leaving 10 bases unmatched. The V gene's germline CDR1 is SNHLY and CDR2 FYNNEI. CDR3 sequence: CASNPSSGGNTGELFF. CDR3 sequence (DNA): TGTGCCAGCAATCCTTCTTCAGGGGGTAACACCGGGGAGCTGTTTTTT.

Written as DNA, the CDR3 is TGTGCCAGCAGCTTCTTAGCCGGGGGAGGCCCCTACGAGCAGTACTTC. Protein: CASSFLAGGGPYEQYF. The rearrangement links TRBV11-2 to TRBJ2-7, with TRBD2 as a possible D gene (6 bases). The germline V and J ends were trimmed by 3 bases and 2 bases, with 17 bases remaining between them. In germline, CDR1 is SGHAT, CDR2 FQNNGV. CDR3 size: 16 residues.

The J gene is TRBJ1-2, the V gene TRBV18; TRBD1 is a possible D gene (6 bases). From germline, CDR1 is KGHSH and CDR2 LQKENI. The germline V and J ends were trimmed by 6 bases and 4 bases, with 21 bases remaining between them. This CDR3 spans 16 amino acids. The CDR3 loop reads CASSLPGGGLAYGYTF. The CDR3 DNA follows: TGTGCCAGCTCCCTTCCTGGGGGGGGGCTGGCCTATGGCTACACCTTC.

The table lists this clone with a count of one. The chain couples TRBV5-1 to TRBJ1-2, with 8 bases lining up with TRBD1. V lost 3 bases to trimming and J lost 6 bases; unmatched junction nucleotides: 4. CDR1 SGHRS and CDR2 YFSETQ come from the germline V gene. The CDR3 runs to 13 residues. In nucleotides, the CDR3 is TGCGCCAGCAGCTCGTCCAGGGGGCATGGCTACACCTTC. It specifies CASSSSRGHGYTF.

In DNA, the CDR3 is TGTGCCAGTAGTAACCTACTAGCGGGAGGTTCCTACGAGCAGTACTTC. The encoded protein is CASSNLLAGGSYEQYF. The rearrangement links TRBV19 to TRBJ2-7, with 12 bases that match TRBD2. The CDR3 sequence is 16 residues long. Per the germline V gene, CDR1 is LNHDA and CDR2 is SQIVND (reference sequence). Trimming took 4 bases from V and 1 from J; bases not matched to a gene: 5.

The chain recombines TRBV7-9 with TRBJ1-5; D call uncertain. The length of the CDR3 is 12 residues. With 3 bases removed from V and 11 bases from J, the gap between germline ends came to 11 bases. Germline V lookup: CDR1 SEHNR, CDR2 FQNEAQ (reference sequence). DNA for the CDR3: TGTGCCAGCAGCTTTGGCGGTGGGACCCAGCATTTT. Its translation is CASSFGGGTQHF.

Here the CDR3 reads CASSSTGKDQPQHF. The CDR3 DNA reads TGCGCCAGCAGCAGTACAGGGAAGGATCAGCCCCAGCATTTT. The V and J genes are TRBV5-1 and TRBJ1-5; the D gene is possibly TRBD1 (6 bases). Germline CDR1 is SGHRS and CDR2 is YFSETQ. The CDR3 length is 14 residues. Trimming removed 4 bases from V and 5 bases from J, with 13 bases in between.

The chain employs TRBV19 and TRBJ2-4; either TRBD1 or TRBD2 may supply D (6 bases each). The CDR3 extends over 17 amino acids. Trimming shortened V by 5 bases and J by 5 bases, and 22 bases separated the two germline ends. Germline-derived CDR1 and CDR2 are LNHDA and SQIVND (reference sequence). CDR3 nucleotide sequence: TGTGCCAGTAGTCAGAGGGGGGACCGACCGCTAGAAAACATTCAGTACTTC. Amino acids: CASSQRGDRPLENIQYF.

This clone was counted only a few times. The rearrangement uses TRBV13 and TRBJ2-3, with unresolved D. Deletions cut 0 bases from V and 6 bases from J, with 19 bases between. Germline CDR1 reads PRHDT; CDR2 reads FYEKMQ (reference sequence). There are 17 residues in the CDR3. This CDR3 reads CASSLGLSGPPRDTQYF. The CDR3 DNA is TGTGCCAGCAGCTTAGGCCTAAGTGGACCGCCCCGGGATACGCAGTATTTT.

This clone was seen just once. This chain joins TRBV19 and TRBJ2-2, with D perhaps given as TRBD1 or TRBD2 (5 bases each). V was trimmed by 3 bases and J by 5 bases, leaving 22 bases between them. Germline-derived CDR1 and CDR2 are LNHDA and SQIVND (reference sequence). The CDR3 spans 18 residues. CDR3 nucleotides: TGTGCCAGTAGTATCGGTTTGGGGCTTTCGGGGATTACCGGGGAGCTGTTTTTT. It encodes CASSIGLGLSGITGELFF.

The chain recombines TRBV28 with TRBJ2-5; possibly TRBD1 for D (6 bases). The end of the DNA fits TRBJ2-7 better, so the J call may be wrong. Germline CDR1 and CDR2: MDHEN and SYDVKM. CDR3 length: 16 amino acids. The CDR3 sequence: CASSSLWDTSSYEQYF. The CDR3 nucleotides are TGTGCCAGCAGTTCCCTCTGGGACACAAGCTCCTACGAGCAGTACTTC.

The CDR3 DNA follows: TGTGCCTGGAATCCAGGTACTAACTATGGCTACACCTTC. It translates to CAWNPGTNYGYTF. This sequence joins TRBV30 and TRBJ1-2; D uncertain. From germline, CDR1 is GTSNPN and CDR2 SVGIG (reference sequence). Between the trimmed V and J ends, which lost 4 bases and 0 bases, there was a span of 9 bases. The CDR3 contains 13 residues.

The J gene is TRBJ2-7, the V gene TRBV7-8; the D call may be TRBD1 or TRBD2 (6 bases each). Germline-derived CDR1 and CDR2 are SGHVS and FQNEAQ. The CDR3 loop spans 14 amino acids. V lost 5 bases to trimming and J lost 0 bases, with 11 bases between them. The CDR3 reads CASSLRGGSYEQYF. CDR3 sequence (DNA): TGTGCCAGCAGCCTCAGGGGAGGCTCCTACGAGCAGTACTTC.

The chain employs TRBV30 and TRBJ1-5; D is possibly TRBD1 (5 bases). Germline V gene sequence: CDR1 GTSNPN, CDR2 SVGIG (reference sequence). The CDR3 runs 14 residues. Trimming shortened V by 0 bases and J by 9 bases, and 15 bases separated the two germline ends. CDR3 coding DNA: TGTGCCTGGAGTGTACAGGCGGTTGGTGGGCCCCAGCATTTT. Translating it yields CAWSVQAVGGPQHF.